A selection of T cell receptor beta chains follows, all from one sample in a study of CD8+ T cells in alopecia areata. Some clones are missing from TCRdb's copy, which holds only in-frame ones; the method was immunoSEQ multiplex PCR. The repertoire has 220,000 or so clones, about three fifths of them found once; the top ten carry around 0.44%. The material sequenced was CD4+ T cells sorted from blood, taken at week 0. The receptors were gathered from a human donor with alopecia areata. Both conserved end residues are part of each CDR3. D genes are given only for firm matches. Expanded clones are given a class, and other clones once, few, many or no size at all.

v_call: TRBV5-1
clone_size: -
d_call: -
j_call: TRBJ1-1
cdr3_aa: CASRGNTEAFF
cdr3_nt: TGCGCCAGCAGGGGTAACACTGAAGCTTTCTTT

v_call: TRBV2
clone_size: -
d_call: TRBD1
j_call: TRBJ2-4
cdr3_aa: CASSMSGGEAKNIQYF
cdr3_nt: TGTGCCAGCAGTATGTCAGGGGGCGAGGCCAAAAACATTCAGTACTTC

v_call: TRBV30
clone_size: -
d_call: TRBD1
j_call: TRBJ2-3
cdr3_aa: CAWRSGQGRTDTQYF
cdr3_nt: TGTGCCTGGAGGTCGGGACAGGGGAGGACAGATACGCAGTATTTT

v_call: TRBV5-6
clone_size: -
d_call: -
j_call: TRBJ1-2
cdr3_aa: CASSRAYGYTF
cdr3_nt: TGTGCCAGCAGTAGGGCTTATGGCTACACCTTC

v_call: TRBV13
clone_size: -
d_call: TRBD2
j_call: TRBJ2-1
cdr3_aa: CASSLYQRGGLDNEQFF
cdr3_nt: TGTGCCAGCAGCTTATACCAGCGGGGGGGCCTGGACAATGAGCAGTTCTTC

v_call: TRBV6-5
clone_size: -
d_call: -
j_call: TRBJ1-6
cdr3_aa: CASSAGVPLASPLHF
cdr3_nt: TGTGCCAGCAGTGCAGGGGTCCCTTTGGCTTCACCCCTCCACTTT

v_call: TRBV30
clone_size: -
d_call: -
j_call: TRBJ2-2
cdr3_aa: CAWSKTAGELFF
cdr3_nt: TGTGCCTGGAGTAAAACAGCCGGGGAGCTGTTTTTT

v_call: TRBV7-3
clone_size: few
d_call: -
j_call: TRBJ1-2
cdr3_aa: CASSPNPTVYGYTF
cdr3_nt: TGTGCCAGCAGCCCGAACCCGACAGTCTATGGCTACACCTTC

v_call: TRBV5-1
clone_size: few
d_call: -
j_call: TRBJ1-4
cdr3_aa: CASSSDSTNEKLFF
cdr3_nt: TGCGCCAGCAGCTCGGACAGCACTAATGAAAAACTGTTTTTT

v_call: TRBV25-1
clone_size: -
d_call: TRBD1
j_call: TRBJ1-2
cdr3_aa: CASSAGGGYTF
cdr3_nt: TGTGCCAGCAGTGCAGGGGGTGGCTACACCTTC

v_call: TRBV30
clone_size: -
d_call: -
j_call: TRBJ2-7
cdr3_aa: CAWTRGYEQYF
cdr3_nt: TGTGCCTGGACCCGGGGCTACGAGCAGTACTTC

v_call: TRBV19
clone_size: -
d_call: -
j_call: TRBJ1-2
cdr3_aa: CASGGGYTF
cdr3_nt: TGTGCCAGTGGCGGGGGCTACACCTTC

v_call: TRBV7-2
clone_size: -
d_call: -
j_call: TRBJ2-1
cdr3_aa: CASSARAYNEQFF
cdr3_nt: TGTGCCAGCAGCGCACGAGCCTACAATGAGCAGTTCTTC

v_call: TRBV4-1
clone_size: -
d_call: TRBD1
j_call: TRBJ2-1
cdr3_aa: CASSQIGTGGQFF
cdr3_nt: TGCGCCAGCAGCCAAATCGGGACAGGGGGCCAGTTCTTC

v_call: TRBV7-2
clone_size: -
d_call: -
j_call: TRBJ2-2
cdr3_aa: CASSPGLPGELFF
cdr3_nt: TGTGCCAGCAGCCCCGGGCTTCCCGGGGAGCTGTTTTTT

v_call: TRBV30
clone_size: -
d_call: -
j_call: TRBJ2-5
cdr3_aa: CAWSRGQETQYF
cdr3_nt: TGTGCCTGGAGTAGGGGGCAAGAGACCCAGTACTTC

v_call: TRBV4-1
clone_size: -
d_call: TRBD1
j_call: TRBJ2-7
cdr3_aa: CASSQTGQGNYEQYF
cdr3_nt: TGCGCCAGCAGCCAAACGGGACAGGGTAACTACGAGCAGTACTTC

v_call: TRBV25-1
clone_size: -
d_call: -
j_call: TRBJ1-1
cdr3_aa: CASSEFKRGSTEAFF
cdr3_nt: TGTGCCAGCAGTGAATTTAAGCGGGGCTCCACTGAAGCTTTCTTT

v_call: TRBV6-5
clone_size: -
d_call: TRBD2
j_call: TRBJ2-1
cdr3_aa: CASSYASGGFYNEQFF
cdr3_nt: TGTGCCAGCAGTTACGCTAGCGGGGGGTTTTACAATGAGCAGTTCTTC

v_call: TRBV5-1
clone_size: many
d_call: -
j_call: TRBJ2-1
cdr3_aa: CASSRGDGIYNEQFF
cdr3_nt: TGCGCCAGCAGCAGAGGGGACGGAATATACAATGAGCAGTTCTTC

v_call: TRBV28
clone_size: -
d_call: -
j_call: TRBJ1-1
cdr3_aa: CASSFEGTEAFF
cdr3_nt: TGTGCCAGCAGTTTTGAAGGAACTGAAGCTTTCTTT

v_call: TRBV30
clone_size: -
d_call: -
j_call: TRBJ2-7
cdr3_aa: CAWSTGSYEQYF
cdr3_nt: TGTGCCTGGAGTACAGGGTCCTACGAGCAGTACTTC